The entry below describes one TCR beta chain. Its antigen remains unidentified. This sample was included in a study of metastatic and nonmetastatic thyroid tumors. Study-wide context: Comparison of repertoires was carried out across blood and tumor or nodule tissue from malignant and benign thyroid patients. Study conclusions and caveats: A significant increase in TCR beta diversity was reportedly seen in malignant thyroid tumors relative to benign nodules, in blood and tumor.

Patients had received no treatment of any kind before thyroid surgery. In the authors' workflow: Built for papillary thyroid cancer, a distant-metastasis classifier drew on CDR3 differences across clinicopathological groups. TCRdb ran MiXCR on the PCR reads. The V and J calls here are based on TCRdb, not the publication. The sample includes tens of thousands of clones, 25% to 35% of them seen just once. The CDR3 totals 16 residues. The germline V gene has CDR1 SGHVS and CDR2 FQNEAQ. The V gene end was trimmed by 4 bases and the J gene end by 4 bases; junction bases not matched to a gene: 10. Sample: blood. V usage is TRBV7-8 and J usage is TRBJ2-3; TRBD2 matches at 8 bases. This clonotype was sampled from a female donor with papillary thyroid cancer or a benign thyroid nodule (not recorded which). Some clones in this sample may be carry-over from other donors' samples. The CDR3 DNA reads TGTGCCAGCAGCTCCAGACTAGCGAGTTTGGCAGATACGCAGTATTTT. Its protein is CASSSRLASLADTQYF. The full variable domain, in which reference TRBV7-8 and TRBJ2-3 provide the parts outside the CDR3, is GAGVSQSPRYKVAKRGQDVALRCDPISGHVSLFWYQQALGQGPEFLTYFQNEAQLDKSGLPSDRFFAERPEGSVSTLKIQRTQQEDSAVYLCASSSRLASLADTQYFGPGTRLTVL.